This TCR beta chain was sequenced in a study of Graves' ophthalmopathy and Graves' hyperthyroidism. Other autoimmune diseases, uncontrolled infections, pregnancy or lactation excluded patients from enrollment. Clinical symptoms, serum thyroxine, TRAb, thyroid ultrasound and orbital computed tomography were relied on for diagnosis. This CDR3 contains 14 residues. V lost 5 bases, J lost 4 bases, and 4 bases stayed unmatched. CDR3 regions of TCR beta were amplified from RNA transcripts. An opening RT-PCR round employed HTBI primers and preceded a second-round multiplex PCR. TCRdb re-analysed the multiplex PCR reads in MiXCR, keeping a single row per CDR3 protein. The sample has about 210,000 distinct CDR3 sequences, over 25% seen once.

The V gene is TRBV12-3 or TRBV12-4, the J gene TRBJ1-1; 10 bases are shared with TRBD1. This TCR was sampled from a middle-aged man with Graves' ophthalmopathy. Sequenced: peripheral blood. The CDR3 loop reads CASSPTGGLTEAFF. CDR3 sequence (DNA): TGTGCCAGCAGTCCGACAGGGGGCCTCACTGAAGCTTTCTTT.